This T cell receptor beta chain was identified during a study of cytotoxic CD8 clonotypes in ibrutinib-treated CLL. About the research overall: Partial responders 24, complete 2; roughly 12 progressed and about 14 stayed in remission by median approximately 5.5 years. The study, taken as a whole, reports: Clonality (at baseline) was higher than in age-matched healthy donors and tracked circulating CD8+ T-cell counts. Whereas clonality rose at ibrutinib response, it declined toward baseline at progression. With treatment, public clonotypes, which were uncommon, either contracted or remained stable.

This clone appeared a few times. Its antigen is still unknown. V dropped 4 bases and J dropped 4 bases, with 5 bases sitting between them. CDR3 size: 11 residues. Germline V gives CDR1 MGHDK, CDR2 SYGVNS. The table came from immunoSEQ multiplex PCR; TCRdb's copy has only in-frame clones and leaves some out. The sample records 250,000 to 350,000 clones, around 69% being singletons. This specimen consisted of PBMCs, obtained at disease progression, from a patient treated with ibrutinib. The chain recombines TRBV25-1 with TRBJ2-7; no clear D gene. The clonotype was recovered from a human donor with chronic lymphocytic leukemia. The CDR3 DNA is TGTGCCAGCAGTGGAGGTTACGAGCAGTACTTC. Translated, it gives CASSGGYEQYF.